This T cell receptor beta chain is drawn from a study of blood T cell repertoires in COVID-19. Looking at the study overall: Sources were T cells, B-cell-depleted T cells, or PBMCs; the material itself was cDNA or gDNA.

Trimming took off 10 bases at V and 7 bases at J, with 17 bases between the two ends. This CDR3 is 12 amino acids long. Germline CDR1 is MGHDK and CDR2 is SYGVNS. In the source study's methods: For nucleated cells, counts were estimated from reference gene primer amplification. Clones were read by immunoSEQ multiplex PCR, and TCRdb kept only the in-frame ones, dropping some. V, J and clone size derive from that table, while D and trimming were established from the DNA sequence. Seen here are fewer than 300,000 clones, about four fifths observed once, and the top ten hold 9.4%. The chain uses TRBV25-1 and TRBJ2-7, with a weak D call TRBD2 (6 bases). Specimen: peripheral blood. This sequence originates from a woman between 45 and 65 years old who had recovered from COVID-19. The chain's CDR3 is CATWTVGGEQYF. As DNA, the CDR3 is TGTGCCACGTGGACGGTGGGGGGTGAGCAGTACTTC.